The 8 T cell receptor beta chains below were found in one sample sequenced in a study of blood T cell repertoires in COVID-19. TCRdb's table, derived via immunoSEQ multiplex PCR, lists solely in-frame clones and lacks some. The data contain about 210,000 clones, about 90% of them singletons. What was sequenced was peripheral blood. These receptors all come from a man under 40 with acute or convalescent COVID-19.

The J gene is TRBJ2-7, the V gene TRBV6-6, with D maybe TRBD2 (6 bases). V lost 7 bases and J lost 1, with 14 bases in between. The germline V gene has CDR1 MNHNY and CDR2 SVGAGI (reference sequence). The CDR3 length is 14 residues. CDR3 DNA sequence: TGTGCCAGCATAGACGGGAGTAGGTCCTACGAGCAGTACTTC. This sequence encodes CASIDGSRSYEQYF.

This clone appeared a single time. The rearrangement joins TRBV5-6 to TRBJ1-1; D unresolved. The CDR3 covers 11 residues. Per germline, CDR1 SGHDT and CDR2 YYEEEE. V lost 2 bases and J lost 6, with 5 bases in between. The CDR3, as DNA: TGTGCCAGCAGCTTCGGTCCTGAAGCTTTCTTT. Its protein product is CASSFGPEAFF.

In nucleotides, the CDR3 is TGTGCCAGCAGCTTAACTGGCTATGGCTACACCTTC. Translation gives CASSLTGYGYTF. V gene TRBV7-9 combines with J gene TRBJ1-2; D gene unclear. The CDR3 totals 12 residues. Trimming took off 2 bases at V and 4 bases at J, with 5 bases between the two ends. CDR1 is SEHNR and CDR2 is FQNEAQ in the germline V gene (reference sequence).

This clone has a count of ten or more. This rearrangement joins TRBV6-4 to TRBJ2-3; perhaps TRBD2 as D (6 bases). The CDR3 is 13 amino acids. CDR1 and CDR2 from the germline V gene are MRHNA and SNTAGT. V was cut by 5 bases and J by 0 bases, with 6 bases left in between. CDR3 DNA sequence: TGTGCCAGCAGTAGCGGGAGCACAGATACGCAGTATTTT. It translates to CASSSGSTDTQYF.

In this sample, this clone turned up a few times. This chain connects TRBV19 to TRBJ2-7, with 8 bases fitting TRBD2. The germline V gene has CDR1 LNHDA and CDR2 SQIVND (reference sequence). This CDR3 has 15 amino acids. V shed 8 bases and J 0 bases; nucleotides not matched to a gene: 9. In DNA form, the CDR3 reads TGTGCCAGTTCCGATAGCGGGGCAATCTCCTACGAGCAGTACTTC. Its translation: CASSDSGAISYEQYF.

The V and J genes are TRBV5-6 and TRBJ2-1; maybe TRBD2 (6 bases). The CDR3 has 15 amino acids. Germline CDR1 is SGHDT and CDR2 is YYEEEE. V lost 4 bases, J lost 3 bases, and 14 bases lay in between. For the CDR3, the DNA is TGTGCCAGCAGCCTGCGGGGTACTAGCTACAATGAGCAGTTCTTC. It translates to CASSLRGTSYNEQFF. Based on the CDR3 plus reference TRBV5-6 and TRBJ2-1, the full variable domain is DAGVTQSPTHLIKTRGQQVTLRCSPKSGHDTVSWYQQALGQGPQFIFQYYEEEERQRGNFPDRFSGHQFPNYSSELNVNALLLGDSALYLCASSLRGTSYNEQFFGPGTRLTVL.

This clone occurred many times. The chain couples TRBV6-5 to TRBJ1-1, with 7 bases that match TRBD1. J lost 4 bases, V lost 7 bases, and 6 bases had no gene match. Germline V gene data show CDR1 as MNHEY and CDR2 as SVGAGI. The CDR3 covers 13 residues. In DNA form, the CDR3 reads TGTGCCAGCATCCCCAACAGGGGCACTGAAGCTTTCTTT. Translating it yields CASIPNRGTEAFF.

Only a few counts were recorded for this clone. V usage is TRBV29-1 and J usage is TRBJ2-7, with D tentatively TRBD2 (5 bases). The CDR3 runs 15 residues. The germline gives CDR1 SQVTM, CDR2 ANQGSEA. The germline V and J ends were trimmed by 3 bases and 0 bases, with 15 bases remaining between them. CDR3 sequence: CSVEKTGILSYEQYF. The CDR3 region has the DNA TGCAGCGTTGAGAAAACGGGGATTCTCTCCTACGAGCAGTACTTC.